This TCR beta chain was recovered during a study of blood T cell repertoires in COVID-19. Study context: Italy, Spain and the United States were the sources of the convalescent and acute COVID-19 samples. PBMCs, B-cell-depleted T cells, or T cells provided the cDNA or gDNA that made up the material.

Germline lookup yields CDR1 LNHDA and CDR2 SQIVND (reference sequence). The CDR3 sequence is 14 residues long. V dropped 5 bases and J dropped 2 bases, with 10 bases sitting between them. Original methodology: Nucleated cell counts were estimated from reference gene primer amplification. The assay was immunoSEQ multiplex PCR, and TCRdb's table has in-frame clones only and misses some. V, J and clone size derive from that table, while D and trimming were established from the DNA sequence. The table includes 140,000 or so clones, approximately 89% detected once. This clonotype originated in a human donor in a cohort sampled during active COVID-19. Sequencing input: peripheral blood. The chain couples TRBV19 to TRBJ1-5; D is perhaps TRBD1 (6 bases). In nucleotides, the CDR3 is TGTGCCAGTAGTTCCCGGACAGGCAATCAGCCCCAGCATTTT. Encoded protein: CASSSRTGNQPQHF.